Shown below are 29 T cell receptor beta chains from a single sample sequenced in a study of T cells in Graves' hyperthyroidism and ophthalmopathy. TCR beta CDR3 sequences were amplified from RNA transcripts. An initial round of RT-PCR targeting the TCR CDR3 relied on the HTBI primer set. Each CDR3 protein is one row after TCRdb ran MiXCR on the multiplex PCR reads. This sample has roughly 570,000 distinct CDR3 sequences, with roughly 46% found just once. The sample consisted of peripheral blood or thyroid tissue (not recorded which). The receptors were gathered from a woman aged 18-30 years with Graves' hyperthyroidism.

A word on this clonotype: Just one base apart from a much larger clone, this may be a read error. The chain couples TRBV12-3 or TRBV12-4 to TRBJ2-2; 9 bases fit TRBD2. V shed 5 bases, J shed 5 bases, and the junction held 15 bases outside the gene matches. This CDR3 comprises 18 residues. The DNA for the CDR3 is TGTGCCAGCAGTATGACTAGCGGAGGACGCGAGGGGACCGGGGAGCTGTTTTTT. Translated, it gives CASSMTSGGREGTGELFF.

This clonotype occurred many times. The genes are TRBV19 and TRBJ2-7; the match to TRBD1 covers 7 bases. CDR1 is LNHDA, CDR2 SQIVND, per germline (reference sequence). V trimming: 3 bases; J trimming: 2 bases; junction bases outside the gene matches: 7. The CDR3 contains 15 residues. In DNA form, the CDR3 reads TGTGCCAGTAGTATGGTTAGAGACAGGGCCTACGAGCAGTACTTC. Protein: CASSMVRDRAYEQYF.

There are many counts of this clonotype. The gene calls are TRBV29-1 and TRBJ1-5; 7 bases match TRBD1. V shed 7 bases, J shed 1 base, and the junction held 4 bases outside the gene matches. This CDR3 has 13 residues. Germline CDR1 reads SQVTM; CDR2 reads ANQGSEA. DNA for the CDR3: TGCAGCGCAGGGGGAATGAGCAATCAGCCCCAGCATTTT. Protein product: CSAGGMSNQPQHF.

This clonotype was detected only once. This may be a read error, as it is one base from a much larger clone. This chain links TRBV2 with TRBJ2-7; 8 nucleotides align to TRBD2. Germline V lookup: CDR1 SNHLY, CDR2 FYNNEI. With 6 bases clipped from V and 6 bases from J, the junction kept 13 bases outside the gene matches. CDR3 length: 15 residues. CDR3 protein: CASSQTGGLALEQYF. The CDR3 DNA reads as TGTGCCAGCAGCCAAACAGGCGGACTAGCCCTCGAGCAGTACTTC.

This clonotype has ten or more counts. The CDR3 nucleotides read TGTGCCAGCAGTTTGGGCAGCTACTTTAATGAAAAACTGTTTTTT. Protein sequence: CASSLGSYFNEKLFF. The gene calls are TRBV12-3 or TRBV12-4 and TRBJ1-4; no reliable D call. With 3 bases removed from V and 4 bases from J, the gap between germline ends came to 12 bases. The CDR3 covers 15 residues.

About this clonotype itself: Its ends do not fully match the called genes, so a read error is possible. The chain recombines TRBV7-2 with TRBJ2-3, with 8 positions matching TRBD2. Germline-derived CDR1 and CDR2 are SGHTA and FQGNSA. The CDR3 has 16 residues. The chain's CDR3 is CASSGSLAASTDAQYF. Written as DNA, the CDR3 is TGTGCCAGCAGCGGCTCACTAGCGGCAAGCACAGATGCGCAGTATTTT.

The chain has TRBV19 and TRBJ2-6, with D tentatively TRBD1 (6 bases). V lost 4 bases to trimming and J lost 4 bases, with 11 bases between them. The CDR3 is made up of 15 amino acids. Germline CDR1 reads LNHDA; CDR2 reads SQIVND (reference sequence). CDR3 loop: CASSRGPTGANVLTF. The CDR3 nucleotides read TGTGCCAGTAGTAGGGGGCCCACAGGGGCCAACGTCCTGACTTTC.

This clonotype showed up many times. The chain is built from TRBV20-1 and TRBJ1-1; D is ambiguous. Germline-derived CDR1 and CDR2 are DFQATT and SNEGSKA (reference sequence). The CDR3 sequence is 13 residues long. V lost 6 bases to trimming and J lost 2 bases, with 13 bases between them. This CDR3 reads CSADGPYNTEAFF. DNA for the CDR3: TGCAGTGCGGACGGGCCATACAACACTGAAGCTTTCTTT.

There are a few counts of this clonotype. The genes are TRBV7-9 and TRBJ2-7, with D hard to call. The CDR3 loop spans 14 amino acids. Trimming pared 2 bases from V and 2 bases from J, leaving 10 bases between. Per the germline V gene, CDR1 is SEHNR and CDR2 is FQNEAQ (reference sequence). The CDR3 nucleotides are TGTGCCAGCAGCTTAACGGCAGGCCCCTACGAGCAGTACTTC. Its protein is CASSLTAGPYEQYF. Using reference TRBV7-9 and TRBJ2-7 for the parts outside the CDR3, the full variable domain is DTGVSQNPRHKITKRGQNVTFRCDPISEHNRLYWYRQTLGQGPEFLTYFQNEAQLEKSRLLSDRFSAERPKGSFSTLEIQRTEQGDSAMYLCASSLTAGPYEQYFGPGTRLTVT.

There are many counts of this clonotype. CDR3 amino acids: CASSPIYSGNAYEQYF. CDR3 DNA sequence: TGTGCCAGCAGCCCTATCTATAGCGGGAACGCCTACGAGCAGTACTTC. V and J are TRBV7-9 and TRBJ2-7; 8 bases are shared with TRBD2. After removal of 5 bases from V and 2 bases from J, the junction contained 11 bases not matched to a gene. Germline assignment: CDR1 SEHNR and CDR2 FQNEAQ (reference sequence). CDR3 size: 16 residues.

The chain carries TRBV10-3 and TRBJ2-5; D is unclear. TRBJ2-1 matches the DNA end more closely, so the J call is doubtful. CDR1 is ENHRY and CDR2 is SYGVKD in the germline V gene. CDR3 length: 13 residues. CDR3 sequence (DNA): TGTGCCATCAAAGGGTCAATCAGCGATGAGCAGTTCTTC. Its translation is CAIKGSISDEQFF.

The chain is built from TRBV29-1 and TRBJ1-2; maybe TRBD1 (6 bases). The germline V and J ends were trimmed by 8 bases and 4 bases, with 17 bases remaining between them. The CDR3 loop spans 13 amino acids. Germline lookup yields CDR1 SQVTM and CDR2 ANQGSEA. The DNA of the CDR3 is TGCAGCTTACAGGGAACTGGTGGCTATGGCTACACCTTC. Protein: CSLQGTGGYGYTF. The full variable domain, with the rest looked up from reference TRBV29-1 and TRBJ1-2, is SAVISQKPSRDICQRGTSLTIQCQVDSQVTMMFWYRQQPGQSLTLIATANQGSEATYESGFVIDKFPISRPNLTFSTLTVSNMSPEDSSIYLCSLQGTGGYGYTFGSGTRLTVV.

V and J are TRBV20-1 and TRBJ2-1; 11 bases are shared with TRBD2. CDR1 and CDR2 (germline): DFQATT, SNEGSKA (reference sequence). CDR3 length equals 15 residues. Unmatched junction bases numbered 10, after V lost 3 bases and J lost 9 bases. CDR3 region: CSASTSGSPVREQFF. The CDR3 region has the DNA TGCAGTGCTAGTACTAGCGGGAGTCCGGTGCGTGAGCAGTTCTTC.

In its sample, this clonotype was seen many times. V gene TRBV4-1 combines with J gene TRBJ1-5; 10 bases are shared with TRBD1. The V segment lost 4 bases and the J segment 5 bases; nucleotides outside the gene matches: 17. Germline V gene data show CDR1 as MGHRA and CDR2 as YSYEKL. The CDR3 spans 19 residues. CDR3 residues: CASSPGTGASVGPDQPQHF. In DNA form, the CDR3 reads TGCGCCAGCAGCCCCGGGACAGGGGCGTCTGTTGGGCCTGATCAGCCCCAGCATTTT.

The rearrangement joins TRBV20-1 to TRBJ2-3; maybe TRBD2 (5 bases). Germline V gives CDR1 DFQATT, CDR2 SNEGSKA (reference sequence). This CDR3 has 15 amino acids. V lost 0 bases to trimming and J lost 2 bases, with 12 bases between them. The CDR3 nucleotides are TGCAGTGCTAGAGACCAAGACTACGACACAGATACGCAGTATTTT. Translating gives CSARDQDYDTDTQYF.

The chain links TRBV2 to TRBJ2-1; 9 nucleotides align to TRBD2. The CDR3 is 15 amino acids. V was pared by 3 bases and J by 4 bases, with 4 bases of the junction left unmatched. CDR1 is SNHLY and CDR2 is FYNNEI in the germline V gene. DNA for the CDR3: TGTGCCAGCAGTGATTCTAGCGGGACTTACAATGAGCAGTTCTTC. It codes for CASSDSSGTYNEQFF.

This chain joins TRBV19 and TRBJ2-3; no clear D gene. V lost 7 bases, J lost 3 bases, and 5 bases lay in between. The germline CDR1 and CDR2 sequences are LNHDA and SQIVND (reference sequence). The CDR3 is 11 amino acids. The CDR3 nucleotides are TGTGCCAGTACCTTGACAGATACGCAGTATTTT. It yields the protein CASTLTDTQYF.

The table lists this clonotype with a few counts. The rearrangement joins TRBV29-1 to TRBJ2-5; D may be TRBD2 (5 bases). V was pared by 2 bases and J by 5 bases, with 12 bases between. There are 13 residues in the CDR3. Germline V gene sequence: CDR1 SQVTM, CDR2 ANQGSEA. CDR3 sequence (DNA): TGCAGCGTTGAAATCGGCGGCGGGGAGACCCAGTACTTC. This translates into CSVEIGGGETQYF.

The chain combines TRBV29-1 with TRBJ2-7; 10 positions agree with TRBD2. Germline values: CDR1 SQVTM, CDR2 ANQGSEA. This CDR3 is built from 14 residues. With 6 bases clipped from V and 5 bases from J, the junction kept 10 bases outside the gene matches. The CDR3 is CSVKESGRVDEQYF. The CDR3 coding sequence is TGCAGCGTGAAGGAAAGCGGGAGGGTCGACGAGCAGTACTTC.

This clonotype was counted many times. The chain links TRBV25-1 to TRBJ2-2; TRBD2 matches 7 bases. Looked up from germline, CDR1 is MGHDK and CDR2 is SYGVNS. The CDR3 has 17 amino acids. J lost 3 bases, V lost 6 bases, and 13 bases had no gene match. The CDR3 loop is CASRDLRGGPHTGELFF. The CDR3 bases are TGTGCCAGCAGGGACCTCCGGGGAGGGCCTCACACCGGGGAGCTGTTTTTT. Complete variable domain (other parts from reference TRBV25-1 and TRBJ2-2): EADIYQTPRYLVIGTGKKITLECSQTMGHDKMYWYQQDPGMELHLIHYSYGVNSTEKGDLSSESTVSRIRTEHFPLTLESARPSHTSQYLCASRDLRGGPHTGELFFGEGSRLTVL.

This clonotype was picked up many times. V is TRBV5-8 and J is TRBJ2-7, with D unclear. The length of the CDR3 is 13 residues. The germline V gene has CDR1 SGHTS and CDR2 YDEGEE. Trimming removed 4 bases from V and 3 bases from J, with 11 bases in between. CDR3 sequence (DNA): TGTGCCAGCAGCACCGGGCCTGACTACGAGCAGTACTTC. Its translation: CASSTGPDYEQYF.

This clonotype was seen more than once but under ten times. This chain links TRBV20-1 with TRBJ1-2; D gene unclear. Germline V gene sequence: CDR1 DFQATT, CDR2 SNEGSKA (reference sequence). Trimming removed 6 bases from V and 6 bases from J, with 17 bases in between. The CDR3 spans 13 residues. The CDR3, as DNA: TGCAGTGCAGCCGCTCCCTGGAAGGATGGCTACACCTTC. Translating gives CSAAAPWKDGYTF.

This chain joins TRBV20-1 and TRBJ1-5; the match to TRBD1 covers 7 bases. Germline values: CDR1 DFQATT, CDR2 SNEGSKA (reference sequence). Trimming removed 4 bases from V and 4 bases from J; junction bases left unmatched: 13. The CDR3 totals 16 residues. The CDR3 region has the DNA TGCAGTGCTACGGAGAGCGGCACAGGGGTAAATCAGCCCCAGCATTTT. Translating gives CSATESGTGVNQPQHF.

The V call is TRBV19, the J call TRBJ2-1, with D possibly TRBD2 on 5 matching bases. V was clipped by 8 bases and J by 0 bases, with 14 bases between them. This CDR3 has 15 residues. The germline CDR1 and CDR2 sequences are LNHDA and SQIVND (reference sequence). This chain's CDR3 is CASGERTYSYNEQFF. The CDR3 DNA follows: TGTGCCAGTGGTGAGCGGACCTACTCCTACAATGAGCAGTTCTTC.

The chain employs TRBV20-1 and TRBJ1-4, with 7 bases fitting TRBD1. There are 16 residues in the CDR3. Per the germline V gene, CDR1 is DFQATT and CDR2 is SNEGSKA (reference sequence). The trim removed 0 bases at V and 2 bases at J, leaving 6 bases unmatched. The CDR3: CSARDQGRGTNEKLFF. DNA of the CDR3: TGCAGTGCTAGAGATCAGGGCAGGGGGACTAATGAAAAACTGTTTTTT.

The table lists this clonotype with many counts. The chain combines TRBV13 with TRBJ1-1; the D gene is possibly TRBD1 (5 bases). Germline V gene data show CDR1 as PRHDT and CDR2 as FYEKMQ (reference sequence). V was shortened by 3 bases and J by 6 bases, with 11 bases between the two germline ends. This CDR3 is 13 amino acids long. This chain's CDR3 is CASSFQGRPEAFF. Here the CDR3 DNA reads TGTGCCAGCAGCTTCCAGGGACGCCCTGAAGCTTTCTTT. The full variable domain, with the rest looked up from reference TRBV13 and TRBJ1-1, is AAGVIQSPRHLIKEKRETATLKCYPIPRHDTVYWYQQGPGQDPQFLISFYEKMQSDKGSIPDRFSAQQFSDYHSELNMSSLELGDSALYFCASSFQGRPEAFFGQGTRLTVV.

CDR3 in amino acids: CASSFLGAGGRNEQYF. The CDR3, as DNA: TGTGCCAGCAGCTTCTTGGGAGCGGGAGGTCGTAATGAGCAGTACTTC. V and J are TRBV7-2 and TRBJ2-7; 9 nucleotides line up with TRBD2. The CDR3 is 16 amino acids. J was trimmed by 7 bases and V by 3 bases; bases with no gene match: 13. Per germline, CDR1 SGHTA and CDR2 FQGNSA. The full variable domain, completed using reference TRBV7-2 and TRBJ2-7, is GAGVSQSPSNKVTEKGKDVELRCDPISGHTALYWYRQSLGQGLEFLIYFQGNSAPDKSGLPSDRFSAERTGGSVSTLTIQRTQQEDSAVYLCASSFLGAGGRNEQYFGPGTRLTVT.

This clonotype was seen at least ten times. The J gene is TRBJ1-1, the V gene TRBV20-1; D is ambiguous. V was cut by 0 bases and J by 2 bases, with 13 bases left in between. Germline CDR1 and CDR2: DFQATT and SNEGSKA (reference sequence). This CDR3 has 15 residues. The CDR3 nucleotides are TGCAGTGCTAGAGATCAAATCAACAGCAACACTGAAGCTTTCTTT. Translation gives CSARDQINSNTEAFF.

This clonotype was seen many times. This chain uses TRBV7-9 with TRBJ2-7, with 10 bases identical to TRBD2. In germline, CDR1 is SEHNR, CDR2 FQNEAQ (reference sequence). V was pared by 6 bases and J by 2 bases, with 13 bases of the junction left unmatched. CDR3 length: 17 amino acids. This chain's CDR3 is CASSFSPGTSETYEQYF. Written as DNA, the CDR3 is TGTGCCAGCAGTTTTTCTCCTGGGACTAGCGAAACCTACGAGCAGTACTTC.